This T cell receptor (beta chain) stems from a study of blood T cell repertoires in COVID-19. As for the study in general: Italy, Spain and the United States were the sources of the convalescent and acute COVID-19 samples. PBMCs, B-cell-depleted T cells, or T cells were the source of the cDNA or gDNA that made up the material.

Under the authors' procedure: By means of reference gene primer amplification, nucleated cell counts were estimated. The repertoire was sequenced with immunoSEQ multiplex PCR; TCRdb's copy has only in-frame clones and lacks some. V, J and clone size were drawn from that table, and D and trimming were deduced from the DNA. The sample contains 100,000 or so clones, about nine tenths of which appear only once. Trimming took 0 bases from V and 4 from J, leaving 11 bases between them. CDR1 is SGHDT, CDR2 YYEEEE, per germline. CDR3 length: 15 amino acids. V gene TRBV5-6 combines with J gene TRBJ1-3; maybe TRBD1 (6 bases). The sample comprised peripheral blood. This receptor was identified in a man aged 55 to 69 with acute or convalescent COVID-19. The DNA of the CDR3 is TGTGCCAGCAGCTTGGCAGGGGTATCAGGAAACACCATATATTTT. This codes for CASSLAGVSGNTIYF. The full variable domain, completed using reference TRBV5-6 and TRBJ1-3, is DAGVTQSPTHLIKTRGQQVTLRCSPKSGHDTVSWYQQALGQGPQFIFQYYEEEERQRGNFPDRFSGHQFPNYSSELNVNALLLGDSALYLCASSLAGVSGNTIYFGEGSWLTVV.